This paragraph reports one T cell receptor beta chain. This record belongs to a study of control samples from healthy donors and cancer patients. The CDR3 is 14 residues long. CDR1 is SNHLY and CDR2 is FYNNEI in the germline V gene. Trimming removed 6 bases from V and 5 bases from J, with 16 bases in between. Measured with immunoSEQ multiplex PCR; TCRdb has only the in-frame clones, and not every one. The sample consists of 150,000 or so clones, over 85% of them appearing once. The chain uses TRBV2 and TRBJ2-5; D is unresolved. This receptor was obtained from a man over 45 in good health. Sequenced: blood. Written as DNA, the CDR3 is TGTGCCAGCAGATACCTCGGCGCTTCTGAGACCCAGTACTTC. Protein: CASRYLGASETQYF.